This T cell receptor beta chain was sequenced in a study of CD8 T cells in ankylosing spondylitis. CDR1 is SGHRS and CDR2 is YFSETQ in the germline V gene. The CDR3 totals 14 residues. V lost 4 bases and J lost 5; bases outside the gene matches: 8. Molecular-barcoded quantitative 5'-RACE produced these TCR beta libraries. TCRdb called the 5' RACE reads again in MiXCR, with one record for every CDR3 protein. The table records 180,000 or so distinct CDR3 sequences, roughly 11% of them present only once. This clonotype came up many times. The specimen sequenced was blood, either unsorted or a sorted T cell fraction (not recorded which). The receptor was isolated from a male donor with ankylosing spondylitis or in good health (not recorded which). V gene TRBV5-1 combines with J gene TRBJ2-7; 8 nucleotides align to TRBD1. The CDR3 bases are TGCGCCAGCAGCCCTACAGGGGGGACCCACGAGCAGTACTTC. Encoded protein: CASSPTGGTHEQYF. The full variable domain, its missing parts supplied by reference TRBV5-1 and TRBJ2-7, is KAGVTQTPRYLIKTRGQQVTLSCSPISGHRSVSWYQQTPGQGLQFLFEYFSETQRNKGNFPGRFSGRQFSNSRSEMNVSTLELGDSALYLCASSPTGGTHEQYFGPGTRLTVT.